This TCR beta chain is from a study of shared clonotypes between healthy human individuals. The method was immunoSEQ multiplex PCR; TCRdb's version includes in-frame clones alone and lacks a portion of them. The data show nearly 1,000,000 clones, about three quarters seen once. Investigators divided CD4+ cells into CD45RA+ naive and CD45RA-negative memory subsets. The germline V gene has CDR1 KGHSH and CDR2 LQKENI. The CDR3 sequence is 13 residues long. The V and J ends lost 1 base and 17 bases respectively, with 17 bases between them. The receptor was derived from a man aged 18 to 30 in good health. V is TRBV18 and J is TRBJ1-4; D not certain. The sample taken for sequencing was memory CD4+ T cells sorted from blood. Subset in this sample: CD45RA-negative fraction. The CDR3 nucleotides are TGTGCCAGCTCACCACAGTATAGTGGGCCAGTCTTTTTT. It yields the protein CASSPQYSGPVFF.